This entry lists 7 T cell receptor beta chains sequenced from one sample in a study of beta chain features in type 1 diabetes. Overall study results and limits: Researchers report that Type 1 diabetes patients had moderately but significantly shorter TCRB CDR3s across all four CD4+ subsets.

Every bit of the isolated RNA underwent reverse transcription, so sequencing read expressed TCRB transcripts. Clones were sequenced by immunoSEQ multiplex PCR, and TCRdb holds only the in-frame ones, with some missing. This sample yields over 300,000 clones, of which over 7% are seen a single time; approximately 1% belongs to the top ten. Antigens of these TCRs are unknown. Source material: central memory CD4+ T cells from blood. All receptors come from a man aged 25-45 years with type 1 diabetes.

This clone came up a few times. This chain connects TRBV6-6 to TRBJ2-3, with TRBD2 matching over 11 bases. The CDR3 covers 16 residues. V lost 5 bases and J lost 2; bases outside the gene matches: 6. CDR1 and CDR2 (germline): MNHNY, SVGAGI (reference sequence). In DNA form, the CDR3 reads TGTGCCAGCAGTGGACCTAGCGGGGGGTTCACAGATACGCAGTATTTT. Protein sequence: CASSGPSGGFTDTQYF.

This clone was counted a few times. J is TRBJ1-1 and V is TRBV6-5; D unclear. From germline, CDR1 is MNHEY and CDR2 SVGAGI. The CDR3 spans 14 residues. The ends were cut back, 11 bases at V and 0 bases at J, with 16 bases in the middle. The DNA of the CDR3 is TGTGCCTCCTCCCGGATATCGGTGAACACTGAAGCTTTCTTT. This gives the protein CASSRISVNTEAFF.

This clone was counted a few times. This CDR3 is CASSIGQNNEQFF. The CDR3 nucleotides read TGCGCCAGCAGCATAGGACAGAACAATGAGCAGTTCTTC. The rearrangement links TRBV5-1 to TRBJ2-1, with a weak D call TRBD1 (6 bases). Germline V gene lookup returns CDR1 SGHRS and CDR2 YFSETQ. This CDR3 spans 13 amino acids. The V and J ends lost 4 bases and 5 bases respectively, with 10 bases between them.

This chain connects TRBV19 to TRBJ1-5; maybe TRBD1 (5 bases). The V end was cut by 4 bases, the J end by 11 bases, with 12 bases between. The CDR3 totals 12 residues. Germline V CDR1 and CDR2: LNHDA, SQIVND (reference sequence). The CDR3 loop reads CASSTAGTTQHF. The DNA for the CDR3 is TGTGCCAGTAGTACCGCCGGGACCACCCAGCATTTT.

Regarding this clone: This is likely an artifact of a read error, given a far larger clone one base away. The rearrangement joins TRBV4-3 to TRBJ2-2, with 8 bases that match TRBD2. Per the germline V gene, CDR1 is LGHNA and CDR2 is YSLEER. The V and J ends lost 1 base and 0 bases, in that order; junction bases with no gene match: 7. The CDR3 is 18 amino acids. For the CDR3, the DNA is TGCGCCAGCAGCCAAGTTGGGAGTAGCGGGGCGAACACCGGGGAGCTGTTTTTT. Amino acid sequence: CASSQVGSSGANTGELFF.

The CDR3 protein is CASSPQATGGEAFF. The CDR3 DNA is TGTGCCAGCAGCCCCCAGGCCACGGGGGGTGAAGCTTTCTTT. This rearrangement joins TRBV2 to TRBJ1-1; a weak D match, TRBD1 (5 bases). Per germline, CDR1 SNHLY and CDR2 FYNNEI. The V gene lost 6 bases and the J gene lost 7 bases, with 18 bases spanning the gap. There are 14 residues in the CDR3.

This clone came up many times. The CDR3, as DNA: TGTGCCAGCAGCCCGCCCTTCCGACTAGCGGGGAGATACAATGAGCAGTTCTTC. This gives the protein CASSPPFRLAGRYNEQFF. The V call is TRBV7-9, the J call TRBJ2-1, with 11 bases lining up with TRBD2. Germline V gene data show CDR1 as SEHNR and CDR2 as FQNEAQ (reference sequence). J gave up 4 bases and V 5 bases, and 13 bases lay outside the gene matches. This CDR3 contains 18 residues.